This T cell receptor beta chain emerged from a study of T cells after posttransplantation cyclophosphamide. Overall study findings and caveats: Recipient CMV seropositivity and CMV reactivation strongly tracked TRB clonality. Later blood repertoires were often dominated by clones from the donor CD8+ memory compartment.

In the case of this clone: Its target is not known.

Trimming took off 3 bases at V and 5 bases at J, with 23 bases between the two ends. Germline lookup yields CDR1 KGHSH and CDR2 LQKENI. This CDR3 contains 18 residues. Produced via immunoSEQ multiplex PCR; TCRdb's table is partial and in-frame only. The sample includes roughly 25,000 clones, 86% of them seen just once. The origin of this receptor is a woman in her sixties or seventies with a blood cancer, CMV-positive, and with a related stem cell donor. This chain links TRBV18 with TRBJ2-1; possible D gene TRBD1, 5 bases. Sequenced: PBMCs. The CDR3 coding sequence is TGTGCCAGCTCACCTGCCGACCAGGGATCGGCGTGGGACAATGAGCAGTTCTTC. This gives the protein CASSPADQGSAWDNEQFF.